This TCR beta chain originates from a study of PD-1 blockade in classical Hodgkin lymphoma. General study points: The CD4+ diversity rise by C4D1 was clearest in complete responders. Baseline TCR diversity was reportedly lower in newly diagnosed patients than in healthy donors. It was reported as lower still in relapsed/refractory patients. What drove the repertoire differences, possibly disease activity or prior therapy, has not been defined.

This CDR3 comprises 14 residues. In germline, CDR1 is LGHNA, CDR2 YNFKEQ. Deletions cut 2 bases from V and 8 bases from J, with 12 bases between. Regarding time point: cycle 4 day 1 (C4D1), after less than 7 weeks of nivolumab. All trial patients relapsed after autologous stem cell transplantation. Magnetic negative selection was used to purify CD4+ T cells from PBMCs that had been thawed. Complete response, partial response or progressive disease made up the best responses. Concerning this clone: Its antigen remains unknown.

This table comes from immunoSEQ multiplex PCR, and its TCRdb copy is limited to in-frame clones, with some not included. Counted here are about 28,000 clones, roughly four fifths occurring once; the ten biggest clones make up roughly 0.52%. The chain carries TRBV4-2 and TRBJ1-4, with a weak D call TRBD1 (5 bases). This sequence was found in a human donor with classical Hodgkin lymphoma. The sequencing here drew on CD4+ T cells from blood, taken before the fourth cycle of nivolumab. The DNA for the CDR3 is TGTGCCAGCAGCCAAACCGGGGCAAACGAAAAACTGTTTTTT. Translated: CASSQTGANEKLFF.